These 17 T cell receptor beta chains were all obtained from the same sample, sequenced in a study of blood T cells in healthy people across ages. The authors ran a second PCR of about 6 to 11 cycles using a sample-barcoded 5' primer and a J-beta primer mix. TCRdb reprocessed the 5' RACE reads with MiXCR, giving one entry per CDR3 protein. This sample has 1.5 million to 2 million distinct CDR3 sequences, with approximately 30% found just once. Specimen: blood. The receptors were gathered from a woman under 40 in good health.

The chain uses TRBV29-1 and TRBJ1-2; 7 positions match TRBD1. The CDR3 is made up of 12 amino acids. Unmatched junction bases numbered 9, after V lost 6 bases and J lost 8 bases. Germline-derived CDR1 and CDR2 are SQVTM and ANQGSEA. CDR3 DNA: TGCAGCGTGAGGGACAGCCCCGAGGGCTACACCTTC. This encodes CSVRDSPEGYTF.

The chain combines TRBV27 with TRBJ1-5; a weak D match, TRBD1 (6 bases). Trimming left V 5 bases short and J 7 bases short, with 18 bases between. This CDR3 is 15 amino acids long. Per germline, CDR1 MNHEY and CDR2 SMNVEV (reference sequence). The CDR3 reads CASSRLGGGGQPQHF. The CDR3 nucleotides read TGTGCCAGCAGTCGGTTAGGGGGAGGAGGACAGCCCCAGCATTTT.

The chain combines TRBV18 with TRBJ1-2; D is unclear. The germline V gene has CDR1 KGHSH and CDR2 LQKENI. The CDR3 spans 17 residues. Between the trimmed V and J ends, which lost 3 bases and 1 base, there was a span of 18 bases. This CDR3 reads CASSPVSDGTFNYGYTF. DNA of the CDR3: TGTGCCAGCTCACCTGTCTCGGACGGAACCTTTAACTATGGCTACACCTTC.

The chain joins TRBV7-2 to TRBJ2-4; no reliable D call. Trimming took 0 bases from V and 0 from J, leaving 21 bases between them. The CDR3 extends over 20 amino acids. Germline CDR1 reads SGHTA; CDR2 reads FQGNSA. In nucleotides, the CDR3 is TGTGCCAGCAGCTTAGCTGGTTCCCCTTATGGCAACCGAGCCAAAAACATTCAGTACTTC. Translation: CASSLAGSPYGNRAKNIQYF.

The DNA for the CDR3 is TGTGCTAGTGGTTTGGTAGGACAGGGGGCAGGCTATAATTCACCCCTCCACTTT. It codes for CASGLVGQGAGYNSPLHF. This chain connects TRBV12-5 to TRBJ1-6; 11 bases are shared with TRBD1. Germline trimming cut 0 bases from V and 3 bases from J; bases unmatched to any gene: 4. CDR1 and CDR2 from the germline V gene are LGHNT and FRNRAP. This CDR3 spans 18 amino acids.

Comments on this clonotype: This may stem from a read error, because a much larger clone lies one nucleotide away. In nucleotides, the CDR3 is TGTGCCAGCAGTGAAAAACGAAAGCAGTTCTTC. It yields the protein CASSEKRKQFF. The chain employs TRBV2 and TRBJ2-1; D unresolved. V was cut by 2 bases and J by 11 bases, with 7 bases left in between. CDR3 size: 11 residues. Germline V lookup: CDR1 SNHLY, CDR2 FYNNEI.

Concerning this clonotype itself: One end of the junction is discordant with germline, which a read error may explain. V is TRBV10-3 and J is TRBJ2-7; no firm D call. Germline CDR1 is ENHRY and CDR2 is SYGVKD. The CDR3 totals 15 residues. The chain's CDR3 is CATSESLVSNYEQYF. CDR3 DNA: TGTGCCACCAGTGAGTCGTTGGTCTCTAACTACGAGCAGTACTTC.

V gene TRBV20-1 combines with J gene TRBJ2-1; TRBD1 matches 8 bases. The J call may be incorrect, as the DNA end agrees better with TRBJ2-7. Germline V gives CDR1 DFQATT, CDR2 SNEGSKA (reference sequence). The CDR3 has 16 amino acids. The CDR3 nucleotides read TGCAGTGCTAGAGATCCCCGGACAGGGCTCCTCAATGAGCAGTACTTC. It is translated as CSARDPRTGLLNEQYF.

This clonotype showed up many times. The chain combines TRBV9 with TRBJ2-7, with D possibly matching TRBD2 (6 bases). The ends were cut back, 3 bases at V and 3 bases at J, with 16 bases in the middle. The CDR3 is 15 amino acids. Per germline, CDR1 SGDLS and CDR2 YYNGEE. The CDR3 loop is CASSAQAGSHYEQYF. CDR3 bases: TGTGCCAGCAGCGCTCAAGCCGGGAGTCACTACGAGCAGTACTTC.

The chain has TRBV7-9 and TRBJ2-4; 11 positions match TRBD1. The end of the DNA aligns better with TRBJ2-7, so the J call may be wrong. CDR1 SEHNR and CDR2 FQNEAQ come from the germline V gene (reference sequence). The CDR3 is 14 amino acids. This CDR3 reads CASSTWDRGNEQYF. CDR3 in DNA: TGTGCCAGCAGCACGTGGGACAGGGGGAACGAGCAGTACTTC.

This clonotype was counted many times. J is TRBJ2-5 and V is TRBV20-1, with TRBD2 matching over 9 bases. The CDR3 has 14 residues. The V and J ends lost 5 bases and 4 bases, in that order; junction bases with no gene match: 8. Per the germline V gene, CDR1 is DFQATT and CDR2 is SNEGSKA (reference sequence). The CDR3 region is CSAFPGLAGETQYF. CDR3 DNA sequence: TGCAGTGCTTTCCCGGGACTAGCAGGAGAGACCCAGTACTTC.

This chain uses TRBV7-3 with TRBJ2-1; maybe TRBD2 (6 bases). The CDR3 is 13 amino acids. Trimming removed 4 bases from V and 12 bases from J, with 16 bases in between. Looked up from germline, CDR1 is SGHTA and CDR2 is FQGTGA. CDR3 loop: CASSSVFGGGQFF. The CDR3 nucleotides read TGTGCCAGCAGCTCCGTGTTCGGGGGTGGGCAGTTCTTC.

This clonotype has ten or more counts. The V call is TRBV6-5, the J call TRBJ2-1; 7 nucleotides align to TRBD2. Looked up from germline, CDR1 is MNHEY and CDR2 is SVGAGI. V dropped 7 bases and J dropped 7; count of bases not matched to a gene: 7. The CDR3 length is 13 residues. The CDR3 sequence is CASTGGVWNEQFF. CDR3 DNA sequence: TGTGCCAGCACGGGGGGAGTGTGGAATGAGCAGTTCTTC.

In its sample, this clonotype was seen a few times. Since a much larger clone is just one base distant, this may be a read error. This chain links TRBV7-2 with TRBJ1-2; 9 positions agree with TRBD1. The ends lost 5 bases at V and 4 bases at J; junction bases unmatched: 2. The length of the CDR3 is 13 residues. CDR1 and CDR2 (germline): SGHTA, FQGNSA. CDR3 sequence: CASSGTGSYGYTF. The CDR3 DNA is TGTGCCAGCAGCGGGACAGGGAGCTATGGCTACACCTTC.

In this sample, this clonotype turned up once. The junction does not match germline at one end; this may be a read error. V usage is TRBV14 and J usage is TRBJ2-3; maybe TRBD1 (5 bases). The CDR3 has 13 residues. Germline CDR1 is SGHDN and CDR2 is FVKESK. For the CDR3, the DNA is TGTGCCAGCAGCCAGGCAGGGCCAGATGCGCAGTATTTT. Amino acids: CASSQAGPDAQYF. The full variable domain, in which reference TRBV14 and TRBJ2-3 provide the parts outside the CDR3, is EAGVTQFPSHSVIEKGQTVTLRCDPISGHDNLYWYRRVMGKEIKFLLHFVKESKQDESGMPNNRFLAERTGGTYSTLKVQPAELEDSGVYFCASSQAGPDAQYFGPGTRLTVL.

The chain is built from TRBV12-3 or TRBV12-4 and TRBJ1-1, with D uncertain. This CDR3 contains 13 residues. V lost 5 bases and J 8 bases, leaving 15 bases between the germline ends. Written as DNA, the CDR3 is TGTGCCAGCAGTGTACAGAACCGAGGGGAAGCTTTCTTT. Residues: CASSVQNRGEAFF.

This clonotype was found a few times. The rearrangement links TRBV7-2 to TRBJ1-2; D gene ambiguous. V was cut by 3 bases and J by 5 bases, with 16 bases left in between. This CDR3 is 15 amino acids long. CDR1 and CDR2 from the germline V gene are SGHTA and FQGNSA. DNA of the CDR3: TGTGCCAGCAGCTTCGAAGGCAGGCGCCTATATGGCTACACCTTC. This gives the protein CASSFEGRRLYGYTF.